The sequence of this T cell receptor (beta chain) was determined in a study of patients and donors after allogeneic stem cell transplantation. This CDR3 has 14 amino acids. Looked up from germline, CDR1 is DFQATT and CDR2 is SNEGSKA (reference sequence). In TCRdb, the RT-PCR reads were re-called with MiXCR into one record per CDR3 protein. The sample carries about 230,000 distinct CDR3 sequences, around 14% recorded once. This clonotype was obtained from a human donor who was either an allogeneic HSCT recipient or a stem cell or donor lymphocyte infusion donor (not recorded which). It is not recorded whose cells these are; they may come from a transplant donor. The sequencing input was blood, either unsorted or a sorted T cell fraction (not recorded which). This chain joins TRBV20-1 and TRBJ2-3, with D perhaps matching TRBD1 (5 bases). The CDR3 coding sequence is TGCAGCGTACCAACTACAGGCTTCACAGATACGCAGTATTTT. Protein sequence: CSVPTTGFTDTQYF.